The sequence of this TCR beta chain was determined in a study of blood T cells in healthy people across ages. The CDR3 totals 15 residues. The V gene's germline CDR1 is MNHEY and CDR2 SMNVEV (reference sequence). V shed 6 bases and J shed 2 bases, with 14 bases lying between them. A second about 7 to 11 cycle PCR used barcoded and J-beta primers. Via MiXCR, TCRdb re-called the 5' RACE reads, giving one row per CDR3 protein. The sample holds 1.8 million or so distinct CDR3 sequences, around 40% seen once. The specimen sequenced was blood. The J gene is TRBJ1-5, the V gene TRBV27; perhaps TRBD1 as D (6 bases). This clonotype was sampled from a human donor in good health. The CDR3, as DNA: TGTGCCAGCAGCCCTTTAGGGGGACGCAATCAGCCCCAGCATTTT. Translation: CASSPLGGRNQPQHF.